The 5 T cell receptor beta chains below come from one sample, sequenced in a study of naive and memory T cell subsets. An equimolar mix of two oligonucleotides served as the beta constant-region primer for TRBC1 and TRBC2. TCRdb reprocessed the UMI-ligation and nested PCR reads with MiXCR, giving one entry per CDR3 protein. The data show some 150,000 distinct CDR3 sequences, about 15% seen once. Sequences were obtained from naive CD4+ T cells from blood. These receptors were collected from a human donor in good health.

The rearrangement uses TRBV27 and TRBJ1-5; D possibly corresponds to TRBD1 (5 bases). The V gene's germline CDR1 is MNHEY and CDR2 SMNVEV (reference sequence). The CDR3 length is 18 residues. The V and J ends lost 7 bases and 0 bases respectively, with 22 bases between them. The chain's CDR3 is CASTPPGAGPNSNQPQHF. CDR3 DNA sequence: TGTGCCAGCACCCCCCCCGGGGCAGGGCCTAATAGCAATCAGCCCCAGCATTTT.

The chain joins TRBV4-1 to TRBJ2-1; 11 bases map to TRBD2. Per the germline V gene, CDR1 is MGHRA and CDR2 is YSYEKL. J gave up 4 bases and V 2 bases, and 7 bases lay outside the gene matches. This CDR3 is 17 amino acids long. The CDR3 sequence is CASSQPTSGSSYNEQFF. Here the CDR3 DNA reads TGCGCCAGCAGCCAACCAACTAGCGGGAGTTCATACAATGAGCAGTTCTTC.

The table lists this clonotype with a few counts. The chain employs TRBV10-3 and TRBJ2-6; TRBD2 matches at 10 bases. Per germline, CDR1 ENHRY and CDR2 SYGVKD. The J segment lost 1 base and the V segment lost 4 bases, leaving 7 bases of the junction unmatched. CDR3 length equals 18 residues. CDR3 residues: CAISGGLAGDSGANVLTF. For the CDR3, the DNA is TGTGCCATCAGTGGCGGGCTAGCGGGGGATTCTGGGGCCAACGTCCTGACTTTC.

This clonotype appeared a few times. V is TRBV7-6 and J is TRBJ2-1, with D tentatively TRBD1 or TRBD2 (6 bases each). V dropped 4 bases and J dropped 0 bases, with 16 bases sitting between them. The CDR3 spans 17 residues. CDR1 and CDR2 from the germline V gene are SGHVS and FNYEAQ. The CDR3 protein is CASSSQKGGSSYNEQFF. DNA of the CDR3: TGTGCCAGCAGCTCTCAGAAAGGGGGGAGCTCCTACAATGAGCAGTTCTTC.

This clonotype was observed once. The chain joins TRBV5-1 to TRBJ2-3, with 8 bases identical to TRBD2. Germline CDR1 and CDR2: SGHRS and YFSETQ. V shed 0 bases and J 2 bases; nucleotides not matched to a gene: 5. This CDR3 comprises 16 residues. CDR3 DNA sequence: TGCGCCAGCAGCTTGGTTCTAGCGGGTGACACAGATACGCAGTATTTT. Translating it yields CASSLVLAGDTDTQYF.